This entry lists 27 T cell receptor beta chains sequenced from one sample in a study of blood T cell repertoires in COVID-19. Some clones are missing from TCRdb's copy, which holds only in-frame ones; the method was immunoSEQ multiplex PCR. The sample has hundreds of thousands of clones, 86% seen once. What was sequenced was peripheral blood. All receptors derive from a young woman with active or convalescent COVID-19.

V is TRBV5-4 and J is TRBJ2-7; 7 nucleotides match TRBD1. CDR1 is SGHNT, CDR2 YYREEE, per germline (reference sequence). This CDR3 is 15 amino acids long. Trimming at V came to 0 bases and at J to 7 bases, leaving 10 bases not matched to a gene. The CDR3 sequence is CASSLGARGSWEQYF. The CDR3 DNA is TGTGCCAGCAGCTTGGGGGCCAGGGGGTCGTGGGAGCAGTACTTC.

CDR3 protein: CASSLTGTGTTEAFF. As DNA, the CDR3 is TGTGCCAGCAGTCTCACCGGGACAGGGACCACTGAAGCTTTCTTT. J is TRBJ1-1 and V is TRBV27; 9 bases fit TRBD1. Germline V gene lookup returns CDR1 MNHEY and CDR2 SMNVEV (reference sequence). The CDR3 runs 15 residues. V lost 5 bases to trimming and J lost 4 bases; unmatched junction nucleotides: 8.

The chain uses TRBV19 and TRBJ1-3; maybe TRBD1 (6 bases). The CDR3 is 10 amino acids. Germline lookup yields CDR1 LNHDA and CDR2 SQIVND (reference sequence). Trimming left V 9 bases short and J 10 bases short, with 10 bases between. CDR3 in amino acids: CASLQGTIYF. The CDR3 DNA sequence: TGTGCCAGCTTACAGGGTACCATATATTTT.

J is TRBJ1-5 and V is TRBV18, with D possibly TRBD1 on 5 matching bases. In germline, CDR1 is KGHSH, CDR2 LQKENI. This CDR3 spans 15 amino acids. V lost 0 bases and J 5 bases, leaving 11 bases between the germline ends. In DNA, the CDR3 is TGTGCCAGCTCACCACCAGGAGGGGTGCATCAGCCCCAGCATTTT. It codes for CASSPPGGVHQPQHF. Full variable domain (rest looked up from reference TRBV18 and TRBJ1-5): NAGVMQNPRHLVRRRGQEARLRCSPMKGHSHVYWYRQLPEEGLKFMVYLQKENIIDESGMPKERFSAEFPKEGPSILRIQQVVRGDSAAYFCASSPPGGVHQPQHFGDGTRLSIL.

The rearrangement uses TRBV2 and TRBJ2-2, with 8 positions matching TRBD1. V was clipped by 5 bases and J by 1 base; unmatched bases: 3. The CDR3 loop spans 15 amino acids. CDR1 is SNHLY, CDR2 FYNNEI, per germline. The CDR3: CASSRTGGNTGELFF. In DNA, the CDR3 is TGTGCCAGCAGTCGAACAGGGGGGAACACCGGGGAGCTGTTTTTT.

In DNA form, the CDR3 reads TGTGCCAGCTCACCCGGACAGGGTCCCGGCATGAACACTGAAGCTTTCTTT. Amino acid sequence: CASSPGQGPGMNTEAFF. This chain uses TRBV18 with TRBJ1-1, with TRBD1 matching 8 bases. V shed 3 bases, J shed 0 bases, and the junction held 9 bases outside the gene matches. CDR1 is KGHSH, CDR2 LQKENI, per germline. The CDR3 covers 17 residues.

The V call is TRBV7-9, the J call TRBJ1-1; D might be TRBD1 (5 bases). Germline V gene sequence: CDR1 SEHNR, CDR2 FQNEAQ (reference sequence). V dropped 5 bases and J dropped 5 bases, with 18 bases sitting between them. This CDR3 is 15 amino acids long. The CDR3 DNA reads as TGTGCCAGCAGCCCGCGGGGGGATTTTTGGACTGAAGCTTTCTTT. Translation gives CASSPRGDFWTEAFF.

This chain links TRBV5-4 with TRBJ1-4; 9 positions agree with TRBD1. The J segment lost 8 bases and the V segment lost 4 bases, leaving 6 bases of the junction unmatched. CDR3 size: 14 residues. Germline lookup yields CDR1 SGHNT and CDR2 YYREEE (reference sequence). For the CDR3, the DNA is TGTGCCAGCAGCGGGACAGGGAGAGGAGAAAAACTGTTTTTT. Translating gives CASSGTGRGEKLFF. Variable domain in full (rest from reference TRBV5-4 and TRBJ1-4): ETGVTQSPTHLIKTRGQQVTLRCSSQSGHNTVSWYQQALGQGPQFIFQYYREEENGRGNFPPRFSGLQFPNYSSELNVNALELDDSALYLCASSGTGRGEKLFFGSGTQLSVL.

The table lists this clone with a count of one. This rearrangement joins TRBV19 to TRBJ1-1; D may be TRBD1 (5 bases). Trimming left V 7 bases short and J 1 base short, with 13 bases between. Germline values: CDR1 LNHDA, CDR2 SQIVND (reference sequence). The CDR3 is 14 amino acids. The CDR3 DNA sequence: TGTGCCAGTACCCAGGGCTTCGGGAACACTGAAGCTTTCTTT. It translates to CASTQGFGNTEAFF.

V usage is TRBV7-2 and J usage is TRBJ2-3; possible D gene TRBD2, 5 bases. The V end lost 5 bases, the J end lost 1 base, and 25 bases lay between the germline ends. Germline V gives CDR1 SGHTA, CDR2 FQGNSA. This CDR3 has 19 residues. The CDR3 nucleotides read TGTGCCAGCAGCCAAAGAGCAAGCGGAATAACAATGGGCACAGATACGCAGTATTTT. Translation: CASSQRASGITMGTDTQYF.

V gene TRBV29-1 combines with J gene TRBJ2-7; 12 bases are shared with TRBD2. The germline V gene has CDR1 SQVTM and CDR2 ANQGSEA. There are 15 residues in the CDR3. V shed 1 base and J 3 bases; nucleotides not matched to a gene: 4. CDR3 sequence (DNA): TGCAGCGTTGAAGGGACTAGCGGGGCCAGCTACGAGCAGTACTTC. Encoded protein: CSVEGTSGASYEQYF.

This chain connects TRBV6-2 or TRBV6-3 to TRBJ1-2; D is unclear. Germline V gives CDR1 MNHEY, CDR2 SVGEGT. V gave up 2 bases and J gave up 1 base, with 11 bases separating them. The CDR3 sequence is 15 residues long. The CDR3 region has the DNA TGTGCCAGCAGTTACACAGAGAATTTTAACTATGGCTACACCTTC. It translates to CASSYTENFNYGYTF.

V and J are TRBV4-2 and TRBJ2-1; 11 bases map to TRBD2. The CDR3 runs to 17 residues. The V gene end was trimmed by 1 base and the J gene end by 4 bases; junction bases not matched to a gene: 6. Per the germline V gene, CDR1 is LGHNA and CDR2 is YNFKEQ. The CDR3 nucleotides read TGTGCCAGCAGCCAAGTAGCTAGCGGGGGGAAGTACAATGAGCAGTTCTTC. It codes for CASSQVASGGKYNEQFF.

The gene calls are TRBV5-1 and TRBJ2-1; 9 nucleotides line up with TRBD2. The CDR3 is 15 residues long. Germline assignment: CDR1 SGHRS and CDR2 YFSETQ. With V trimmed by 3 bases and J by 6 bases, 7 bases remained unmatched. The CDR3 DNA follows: TGCGCCAGCAGCTCGACGCGGGGGGGAATCAATGAGCAGTTCTTC. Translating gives CASSSTRGGINEQFF.

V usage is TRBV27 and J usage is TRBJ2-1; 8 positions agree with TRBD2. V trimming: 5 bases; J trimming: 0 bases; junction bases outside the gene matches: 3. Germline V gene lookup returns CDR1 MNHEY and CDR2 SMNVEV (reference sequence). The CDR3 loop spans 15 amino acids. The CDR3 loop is CASSSGGSSYNEQFF. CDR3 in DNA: TGTGCCAGCAGTAGCGGGGGTAGCTCCTACAATGAGCAGTTCTTC.

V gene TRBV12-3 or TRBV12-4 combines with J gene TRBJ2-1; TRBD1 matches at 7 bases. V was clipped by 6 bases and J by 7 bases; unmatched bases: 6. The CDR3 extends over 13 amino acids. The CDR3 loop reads CASRGQGVNEQFF. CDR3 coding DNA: TGTGCCAGCAGGGGTCAGGGGGTAAATGAGCAGTTCTTC.

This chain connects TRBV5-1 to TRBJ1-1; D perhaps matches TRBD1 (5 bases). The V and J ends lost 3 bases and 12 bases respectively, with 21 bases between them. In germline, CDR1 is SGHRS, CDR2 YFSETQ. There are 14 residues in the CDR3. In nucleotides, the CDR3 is TGCGCCAGCAGCTCGGGGGACTTTTCCGGGGCGACTTTCTTT. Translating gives CASSSGDFSGATFF. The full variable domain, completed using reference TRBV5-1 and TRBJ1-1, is KAGVTQTPRYLIKTRGQQVTLSCSPISGHRSVSWYQQTPGQGLQFLFEYFSETQRNKGNFPGRFSGRQFSNSRSEMNVSTLELGDSALYLCASSSGDFSGATFFGQGTRLTVV.

CDR3 in DNA: TGTGCCAGCAGTTCCAGGGGTTACGAGCAGTACTTC. Amino acid sequence: CASSSRGYEQYF. The chain couples TRBV27 to TRBJ2-7; weak D call: TRBD1 (6 bases). The V end lost 4 bases, the J end lost 4 bases, and 8 bases lay between the germline ends. The CDR3 is made up of 12 amino acids. CDR1 MNHEY and CDR2 SMNVEV come from the germline V gene (reference sequence).

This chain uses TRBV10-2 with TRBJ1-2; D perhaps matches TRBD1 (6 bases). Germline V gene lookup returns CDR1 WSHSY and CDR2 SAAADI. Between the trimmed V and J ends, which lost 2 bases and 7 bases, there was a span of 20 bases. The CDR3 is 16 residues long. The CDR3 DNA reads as TGCGCCAGCAGTGAGCCTGTCAAGGGGGGGCTGGGTGGCTACACCTTC. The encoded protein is CASSEPVKGGLGGYTF.

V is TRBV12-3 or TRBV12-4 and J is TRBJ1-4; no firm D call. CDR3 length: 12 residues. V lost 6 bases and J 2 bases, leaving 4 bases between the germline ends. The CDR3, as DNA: TGTGCCAGCAGACGGACTAATGAAAAACTGTTTTTT. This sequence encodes CASRRTNEKLFF.

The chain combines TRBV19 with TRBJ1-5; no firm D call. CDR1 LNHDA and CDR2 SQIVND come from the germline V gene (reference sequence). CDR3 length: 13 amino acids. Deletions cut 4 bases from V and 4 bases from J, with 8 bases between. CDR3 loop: CASSTSTNQPQHF. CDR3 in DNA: TGTGCCAGTAGTACCTCTACGAATCAGCCCCAGCATTTT.

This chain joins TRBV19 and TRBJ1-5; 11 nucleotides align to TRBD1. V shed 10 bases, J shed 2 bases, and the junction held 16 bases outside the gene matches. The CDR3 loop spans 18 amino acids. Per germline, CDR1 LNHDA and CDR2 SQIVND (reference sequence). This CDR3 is CATSSGQGVPLGNQPQHF. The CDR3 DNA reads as TGTGCCACCTCTTCGGGACAGGGGGTTCCCTTAGGCAATCAGCCCCAGCATTTT.

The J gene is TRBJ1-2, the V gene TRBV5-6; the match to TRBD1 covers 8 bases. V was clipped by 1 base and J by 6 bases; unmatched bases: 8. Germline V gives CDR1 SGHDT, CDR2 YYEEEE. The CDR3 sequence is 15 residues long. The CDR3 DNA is TGTGCCAGCAGCTTGATCGGGGCAGGGGGCCATGGCTACACCTTC. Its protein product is CASSLIGAGGHGYTF. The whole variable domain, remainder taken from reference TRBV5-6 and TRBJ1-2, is DAGVTQSPTHLIKTRGQQVTLRCSPKSGHDTVSWYQQALGQGPQFIFQYYEEEERQRGNFPDRFSGHQFPNYSSELNVNALLLGDSALYLCASSLIGAGGHGYTFGSGTRLTVV.

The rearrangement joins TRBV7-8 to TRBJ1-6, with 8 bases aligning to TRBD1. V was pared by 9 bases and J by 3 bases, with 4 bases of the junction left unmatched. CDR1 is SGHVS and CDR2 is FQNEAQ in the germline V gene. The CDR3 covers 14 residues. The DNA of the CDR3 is TGTGCCAGTTTGGGACAGGACTATAATTCACCCCTCCACTTT. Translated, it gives CASLGQDYNSPLHF.

DNA for the CDR3: TGCGCCAGCAGCTTGACAGACCCGAACACCGGGGAGCTGTTTTTT. Protein: CASSLTDPNTGELFF. The genes are TRBV5-1 and TRBJ2-2; the D is unclear. Trimming cost V 1 base and J 0 bases, with 7 bases left between them. This CDR3 is built from 15 residues. Germline V lookup: CDR1 SGHRS, CDR2 YFSETQ.

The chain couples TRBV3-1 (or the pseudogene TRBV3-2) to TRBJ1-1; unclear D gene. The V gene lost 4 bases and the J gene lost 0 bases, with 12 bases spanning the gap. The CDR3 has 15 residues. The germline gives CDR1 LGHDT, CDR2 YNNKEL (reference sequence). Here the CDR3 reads CASSPPRSLNTEAFF. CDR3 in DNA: TGTGCCAGCAGCCCTCCGAGGTCCCTGAACACTGAAGCTTTCTTT.

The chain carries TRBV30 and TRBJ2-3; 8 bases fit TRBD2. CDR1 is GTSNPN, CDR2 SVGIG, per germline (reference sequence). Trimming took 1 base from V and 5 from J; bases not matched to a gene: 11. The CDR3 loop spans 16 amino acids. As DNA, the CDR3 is TGTGCCTGGAGTGGTTTCAGCGGGAGTTTCGGAGATACGCAGTATTTT. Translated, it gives CAWSGFSGSFGDTQYF.